These 15 T cell receptor beta chains share one sample of origin, sequenced in a study of response to subunit inactivated influenza vaccine. MiXCR was run by TCRdb on the RT-PCR reads, yielding one entry per CDR3 protein. The profile covers 530,000 or so distinct CDR3 sequences, with about 11% appearing a single time and roughly a tenth taken by the ten largest. This specimen consisted of PBMCs from blood, obtained on the day of vaccination. The source is a man aged 45-65 years who received an inactivated influenza vaccine.

The chain combines TRBV29-1 with TRBJ2-2, with a tentative D call TRBD1 (5 bases). Trimming took off 5 bases at V and 4 bases at J, with 17 bases between the two ends. Germline values: CDR1 SQVTM, CDR2 ANQGSEA. CDR3 length: 15 amino acids. CDR3 in amino acids: CSVSAGRAITGELFF. CDR3 in DNA: TGCAGCGTTAGTGCCGGCAGGGCGATCACCGGGGAGCTGTTTTTT.

This clonotype was detected a few times. The rearrangement uses TRBV7-6 and TRBJ2-7, with 8 positions matching TRBD1. Losses at the gene ends were 5 bases for V and 4 bases for J; bases not matched to a gene: 10. Germline V gene sequence: CDR1 SGHVS, CDR2 FNYEAQ. The CDR3 spans 15 residues. The CDR3 nucleotides are TGTGCCAGCAGCGAAATACCGGGACAGGAGTACGAGCAGTACTTC. Its translation: CASSEIPGQEYEQYF.

This clonotype appeared a few times. V usage is TRBV6-1 and J usage is TRBJ2-1, with 9 bases matching TRBD1. The CDR3 length is 15 residues. The trim removed 4 bases at V and 7 bases at J, leaving 8 bases unmatched. From germline, CDR1 is MNHNS and CDR2 SASEGT. The CDR3 nucleotides are TGTGCCAGCAGTGTGTCACAGGGGGCATGGAATGAGCAGTTCTTC. This codes for CASSVSQGAWNEQFF.

The chain recombines TRBV20-1 with TRBJ2-2; 7 nucleotides line up with TRBD2. Germline CDR1 reads DFQATT; CDR2 reads SNEGSKA (reference sequence). This CDR3 has 15 residues. V gave up 6 bases and J gave up 1 base; unmatched junction bases: 8. In DNA, the CDR3 is TGCAGTGCGAGGGGACTACTAGAGAACACCGGGGAGCTGTTTTTT. Encoded protein: CSARGLLENTGELFF.

The rearrangement links TRBV5-1 to TRBJ2-2; unclear D gene. V shed 3 bases and J shed 0 bases, with 12 bases lying between them. From germline, CDR1 is SGHRS and CDR2 YFSETQ. The CDR3 totals 16 residues. CDR3 amino acids: CASSSDRATNTGELFF. DNA for the CDR3: TGCGCCAGCAGCTCCGACCGGGCTACGAACACCGGGGAGCTGTTTTTT.

V is TRBV5-1 and J is TRBJ2-3; no clear D. Germline-derived CDR1 and CDR2 are SGHRS and YFSETQ. The V gene lost 6 bases and the J gene lost 1 base, with 6 bases spanning the gap. The CDR3 loop spans 12 amino acids. In DNA, the CDR3 is TGCGCCAGCACCCCAGGCACAGATACGCAGTATTTT. It yields the protein CASTPGTDTQYF.

This clonotype occurred a few times. V usage is TRBV7-3 and J usage is TRBJ2-7, with D hard to call. CDR1 SGHTA and CDR2 FQGTGA come from the germline V gene. The CDR3 runs 15 residues. Trimming pared 2 bases from V and 3 bases from J, leaving 14 bases between. The CDR3 coding sequence is TGTGCCAGCAGCTTAGAACCGTCGATGGGCTACGAGCAGTACTTC. This codes for CASSLEPSMGYEQYF.

The chain joins TRBV7-2 to TRBJ2-7, with a tentative D call TRBD2 (5 bases). Germline V lookup: CDR1 SGHTA, CDR2 FQGNSA. V lost 2 bases and J lost 6, with 14 bases in between. The CDR3 is 14 residues long. Here the CDR3 DNA reads TGTGCCAGCAGCTTATTCACGGCCGCGGGCGAGCAGTACTTC. The encoded protein is CASSLFTAAGEQYF.

This clonotype was recorded many times. This chain connects TRBV18 to TRBJ2-4; weak D call: TRBD2 (5 bases). This CDR3 has 12 residues. CDR1 and CDR2 from the germline V gene are KGHSH and LQKENI. V was cut by 4 bases and J by 6 bases, with 7 bases left in between. CDR3 protein: CASSLGLNIQYF. The CDR3 DNA reads as TGTGCCAGCTCACTCGGACTAAACATTCAGTACTTC.

The chain combines TRBV6-2 or TRBV6-3 with TRBJ2-3, with no clear D. Germline V gene sequence: CDR1 MNHEY, CDR2 SVGEGT. The CDR3 loop spans 12 amino acids. V lost 5 bases and J lost 4, with 7 bases in between. For the CDR3, the DNA is TGTGCCAGCAGTAGACACCCAGATACGCAGTATTTT. Its protein product is CASSRHPDTQYF.

This clonotype occurred a few times. CDR3 nucleotides: TGTGCCAGCAGCACCCCGGGACAGGGGTCGGGGACTGAAGCTTTCTTT. Amino acids: CASSTPGQGSGTEAFF. V is TRBV6-2 or TRBV6-3 and J is TRBJ1-1; 10 bases line up with TRBD1. Trimming removed 6 bases from V and 5 bases from J; junction bases left unmatched: 12. The V gene's germline CDR1 is MNHEY and CDR2 SVGEGT. The CDR3 has 16 amino acids.

There are many counts of this clonotype. This sequence joins TRBV4-1 and TRBJ2-5, with D possibly being TRBD2 (5 bases). The CDR3 length is 14 residues. Germline assignment: CDR1 MGHRA and CDR2 YSYEKL. Trimming removed 1 base from V and 5 bases from J, with 11 bases in between. The CDR3 here is CASSQVGESETQYF. CDR3 nucleotides: TGCGCCAGCAGCCAAGTTGGGGAGAGTGAGACCCAGTACTTC.

This clonotype was recorded a few times. CDR3 protein: CASSELPLGADNYGYTF. The CDR3 DNA reads as TGTGCCAGCAGCGAACTCCCCCTGGGAGCTGACAACTATGGCTACACCTTC. The V call is TRBV4-2, the J call TRBJ1-2; D ambiguous. The CDR3 covers 17 residues. Germline values: CDR1 LGHNA, CDR2 YNFKEQ. Between the trimmed V and J ends, which lost 5 bases and 2 bases, there was a span of 21 bases.

This clonotype was counted a few times. This rearrangement joins TRBV20-1 to TRBJ1-1, with 8 bases aligning to TRBD1. V shed 3 bases and J 1 base; nucleotides not matched to a gene: 10. The CDR3 length is 16 residues. Germline V lookup: CDR1 DFQATT, CDR2 SNEGSKA (reference sequence). Here the CDR3 reads CSARDSRGLGNTEAFF. The CDR3, as DNA: TGCAGTGCTAGGGATTCCAGGGGGCTCGGGAACACTGAAGCTTTCTTT.

The chain has TRBV20-1 and TRBJ2-7; D may be TRBD1 (5 bases). This CDR3 spans 12 amino acids. With 4 bases removed from V and 3 bases from J, the gap between germline ends came to 10 bases. CDR1 DFQATT and CDR2 SNEGSKA come from the germline V gene (reference sequence). CDR3 amino acids: CSAKDKDYEQYF. The DNA for the CDR3 is TGCAGTGCTAAGGACAAGGACTACGAGCAGTACTTC.